The 13 T cell receptor beta chains in this list originate from one sample, sequenced in a study of response to subunit inactivated influenza vaccine. TCRdb re-derived calls from the RT-PCR reads in MiXCR, one entry per CDR3 protein. Of approximately 700,000 distinct CDR3 sequences detected, 15% to 19% appear once; the ten largest clones hold roughly 11%. The sequences come from PBMCs from blood, collected approximately 13 days after vaccination. Receptor source: a man in his fifties who received an inactivated influenza vaccine.

The V gene is TRBV14, the J gene TRBJ2-1; D could derive from TRBD1 or TRBD2 (5 bases each). The CDR3 runs to 13 residues. V was trimmed by 0 bases and J by 11 bases, leaving 11 bases between them. CDR1 is SGHDN and CDR2 is FVKESK in the germline V gene. For the CDR3, the DNA is TGTGCCAGCAGCCAAGATCGAGGGACGAAGCAGTTCTTC. It codes for CASSQDRGTKQFF.

This clonotype was found a few times. The chain combines TRBV20-1 with TRBJ2-1; D gene unclear. The germline V and J ends were trimmed by 3 bases and 7 bases, with 7 bases remaining between them. CDR1 is DFQATT and CDR2 is SNEGSKA in the germline V gene (reference sequence). This CDR3 is built from 11 residues. CDR3 DNA sequence: TGCAGTGCTAGGCCAACGAATGAGCAGTTCTTC. Translation gives CSARPTNEQFF.

V and J are TRBV2 and TRBJ2-1, with 7 bases lining up with TRBD2. CDR1 and CDR2 (germline): SNHLY, FYNNEI. This CDR3 contains 13 residues. V gave up 4 bases and J gave up 10 bases; unmatched junction bases: 7. CDR3 protein: CASSASGIREQFF. CDR3 nucleotide sequence: TGTGCCAGCAGTGCCAGCGGGATTAGAGAGCAGTTCTTC.

There are a few counts of this clonotype. The chain carries TRBV12-3 or TRBV12-4 and TRBJ1-6; 10 nucleotides align to TRBD1. After removal of 5 bases from V and 4 bases from J, the junction contained 5 bases not matched to a gene. The CDR3 extends over 16 amino acids. The CDR3 loop is CASSPRDRGYNSPLHF. CDR3 in DNA: TGTGCCAGCAGTCCCCGGGACAGGGGATATAATTCACCCCTCCACTTT.

This sequence joins TRBV7-9 and TRBJ2-2; D not certain. Germline lookup yields CDR1 SEHNR and CDR2 FQNEAQ (reference sequence). CDR3 length equals 14 residues. The V gene lost 6 bases and the J gene lost 0 bases, with 8 bases spanning the gap. CDR3 in amino acids: CASRRSANTGELFF. The CDR3 DNA is TGTGCCAGCAGGAGAAGTGCGAACACCGGGGAGCTGTTTTTT.

This clonotype appeared a few times. This sequence joins TRBV29-1 and TRBJ2-1; 13 nucleotides align to TRBD2. The length of the CDR3 is 17 residues. With V trimmed by 6 bases and J by 7 bases, 15 bases remained unmatched. Per germline, CDR1 SQVTM and CDR2 ANQGSEA. The CDR3 is CSVVAGTSGRAWNEQFF. In DNA, the CDR3 is TGCAGCGTCGTTGCAGGAACTAGCGGGAGGGCCTGGAATGAGCAGTTCTTC.

CDR3 protein: CASSLYPGTSGKNEQFF. The CDR3 DNA follows: TGTGCCAGCAGCCTGTATCCCGGGACTAGCGGGAAGAATGAGCAGTTCTTC. The J gene is TRBJ2-1, the V gene TRBV3-1, with 13 nucleotides matching TRBD2. The CDR3 totals 17 residues. The V gene's germline CDR1 is LGHDT and CDR2 YNNKEL (reference sequence). The junction had 10 bases not matched to a gene; V was cut back by 4 bases and J by 7 bases.

V and J are TRBV19 and TRBJ1-5; D possibly corresponds to TRBD1 (6 bases). CDR1 is LNHDA, CDR2 SQIVND, per germline (reference sequence). The CDR3 consists of 16 residues. With 5 bases removed from V and 0 bases from J, the gap between germline ends came to 14 bases. The CDR3 sequence is CASSATGLYSNQPQHF. In DNA, the CDR3 is TGTGCCAGTAGTGCTACAGGGTTGTATAGCAATCAGCCCCAGCATTTT.

This clonotype has a handful of counts. The rearrangement joins TRBV5-1 to TRBJ2-2; D gene ambiguous. V lost 3 bases, J lost 3 bases, and 9 bases lay in between. Germline V gives CDR1 SGHRS, CDR2 YFSETQ. The CDR3 has 14 amino acids. The CDR3 bases are TGCGCCAGCAGCTCACACAGAGACACCGGGGAGCTGTTTTTT. Its protein is CASSSHRDTGELFF.

This chain connects TRBV14 to TRBJ2-7; D possibly corresponds to TRBD2 (7 bases). CDR1 SGHDN and CDR2 FVKESK come from the germline V gene. The length of the CDR3 is 14 residues. Trimming cost V 4 bases and J 2 bases, with 12 bases left between them. In DNA form, the CDR3 reads TGTGCCAGCAGCCGGGGGGGCCTTACCTACGAGCAGTACTTC. As protein: CASSRGGLTYEQYF.

This clonotype has just a few counts. V usage is TRBV29-1 and J usage is TRBJ2-7; D is uncertain. V was shortened by 3 bases and J by 3 bases, with 6 bases between the two germline ends. The CDR3 consists of 11 residues. The germline gives CDR1 SQVTM, CDR2 ANQGSEA. CDR3 protein: CSVENSYEQYF. In DNA, the CDR3 is TGCAGCGTTGAGAACAGCTACGAGCAGTACTTC.

The chain joins TRBV29-1 to TRBJ2-1, with 15 bases fitting TRBD2. Germline trimming cut 6 bases from V and 7 bases from J; bases unmatched to any gene: 10. CDR1 SQVTM and CDR2 ANQGSEA come from the germline V gene. The CDR3 extends over 16 amino acids. CDR3 in DNA: TGCAGCGTCGCCGGGACTAGCGGGAGGTTCTTTAATGAGCAGTTCTTC. Encoded protein: CSVAGTSGRFFNEQFF.

There are a few counts of this clonotype. This sequence joins TRBV19 and TRBJ1-1; D may be TRBD1 (6 bases). Trimming removed 5 bases at V and 10 bases at J, with 14 bases between. CDR3 size: 12 residues. Germline V gene lookup returns CDR1 LNHDA and CDR2 SQIVND (reference sequence). CDR3 residues: CASSALQGAAFF. CDR3 bases: TGTGCCAGTAGTGCCCTACAGGGAGCAGCTTTCTTT.